The 8 T cell receptor beta chains below come from one sample, sequenced in a study of T cell responses to AZD1222 COVID-19 vaccine. Sequencing was performed with immunoSEQ multiplex PCR; in TCRdb, only in-frame clones are kept and a portion is missing. The sample holds some 150,000 clones, roughly 90% seen once. The sample was peripheral blood, taken on day 0 of AZD1222 vaccination. These receptor sequences come from an adult in good health.

V is TRBV5-5 and J is TRBJ2-3; D is unclear. Trimming stripped 5 bases from V and 12 bases from J, with 19 bases between. Germline CDR1 SGHKS, CDR2 YYEKEE (reference sequence). The length of the CDR3 is 13 residues. The CDR3 sequence: CASRQSGRPSQYF. In nucleotides, the CDR3 is TGTGCCAGCAGACAATCGGGCCGGCCCAGTCAGTATTTT.

The rearrangement joins TRBV15 to TRBJ2-7, with TRBD1 as a possible D gene (6 bases). The CDR3 contains 13 residues. V was cut by 5 bases and J by 3 bases, with 11 bases left in between. The germline V gene has CDR1 LNHNV and CDR2 YYDKDF (reference sequence). CDR3 nucleotide sequence: TGTGCCACCAGCCGGGACACCTACTACGAGCAGTACTTC. The encoded protein is CATSRDTYYEQYF. The full variable domain, its missing parts supplied by reference TRBV15 and TRBJ2-7, is DAMVIQNPRYQVTQFGKPVTLSCSQTLNHNVMYWYQQKSSQAPKLLFHYYDKDFNNEADTPDNFQSRRPNTSFCFLDIRSPGLGDTAMYLCATSRDTYYEQYFGPGTRLTVT.

A word on this clone: At one end the junction does not follow the germline gene, possibly because of a read error. The chain employs TRBV18 and TRBJ2-4, with D uncertain. The CDR3 loop spans 12 amino acids. CDR1 and CDR2 (germline): KGHSH, LQKENI. The CDR3 sequence is CASSPPMDIQYF. DNA for the CDR3: TGTGCCAGCTCGCCACCCATGGACATTCAGTACTTC. Full variable domain (missing parts from reference TRBV18 and TRBJ2-4): NAGVMQNPRHLVRRRGQEARLRCSPMKGHSHVYWYRQLPEEGLKFMVYLQKENIIDESGMPKERFSAEFPKEGPSILRIQQVVRGDSAAYFCASSPPMDIQYFGAGTRLSVL.

A remark on this clone: This CDR3 is also generated by other DNA sequences in the sample. The rearrangement uses TRBV12-3 or TRBV12-4 and TRBJ1-2; D is unclear. This CDR3 is 11 amino acids long. The V end lost 3 bases, the J end lost 4 bases, and 3 bases lay between the germline ends. The CDR3 loop is CASSFGYGYTF. The DNA for the CDR3 is TGTGCCAGCAGTTTTGGCTATGGCTACACCTTC.

The J gene is TRBJ2-5, the V gene TRBV5-4; possibly TRBD1 or TRBD2 for D (5 bases each). Deletions cut 2 bases from V and 0 bases from J, with 17 bases between. This CDR3 has 17 amino acids. The germline V gene has CDR1 SGHNT and CDR2 YYREEE (reference sequence). CDR3 in amino acids: CASSFVPGPGYQETQYF. CDR3 nucleotide sequence: TGTGCCAGCAGCTTCGTCCCGGGACCCGGATACCAAGAGACCCAGTACTTC.

The rearrangement uses TRBV5-1 and TRBJ1-3; 9 bases fit TRBD1. V lost 0 bases to trimming and J lost 1 base; unmatched junction nucleotides: 5. Germline loops: CDR1 SGHRS, CDR2 YFSETQ. The CDR3 spans 17 residues. The CDR3 nucleotides are TGCGCCAGCAGCTTGGCTGGACAGGGGAGGTCTGGAAACACCATATATTTT. As protein: CASSLAGQGRSGNTIYF.

The chain has TRBV21-1 and TRBJ1-1; the table gives TRBD1 as D, unverified against the DNA. TRBV21-1 is an annotated pseudogene. This CDR3 has 18 residues. The CDR3 DNA sequence: TGTGCCAGCAGCTACCGTTCCGGACAGGGGGAGATGAACACTGAAGCTTTCTTT. As protein: CASSYRSGQGEMNTEAFF.

V usage is TRBV9 and J usage is TRBJ2-3; no clear D. The CDR3 sequence is 15 residues long. Germline values: CDR1 SGDLS, CDR2 YYNGEE. V lost 4 bases and J lost 0, with 12 bases in between. CDR3 in amino acids: CASSLGRVSTDTQYF. DNA of the CDR3: TGTGCCAGCAGCCTTGGAAGGGTAAGCACAGATACGCAGTATTTT.